These 7 T cell receptor beta chains came from one sample sequenced in a study of T cell changes during pregnancy in multiple sclerosis. The assay was immunoSEQ multiplex PCR, and TCRdb's table has in-frame clones only and misses some. The sample has just over 80,000 clones; about 95% are singletons. The specimen comprised peripheral blood, sampled in the second trimester of pregnancy. The receptors were sampled from a female donor with multiple sclerosis, enrolled in a pregnancy study.

For the CDR3, the DNA is TGTGCCAGCAGCGTAGGTGGGAGAGCCTACAATGAGCAGTTCTTC. Encoded protein: CASSVGGRAYNEQFF. V usage is TRBV9 and J usage is TRBJ2-1, with TRBD2 as a possible D gene (5 bases). The length of the CDR3 is 15 residues. Germline CDR1 is SGDLS and CDR2 is YYNGEE. The V end lost 0 bases, the J end lost 2 bases, and 9 bases lay between the germline ends.

The chain couples TRBV18 to TRBJ2-7; the D is unclear. The CDR3 length is 12 residues. The V end lost 2 bases, the J end lost 4 bases, and 6 bases lay between the germline ends. Germline loops: CDR1 KGHSH, CDR2 LQKENI. The CDR3 reads CASSPESYEQYF. CDR3 sequence (DNA): TGTGCCAGCTCACCAGAGAGTTACGAGCAGTACTTC.

The rearrangement joins TRBV2 to TRBJ2-1; D perhaps matches TRBD1 (5 bases). From germline, CDR1 is SNHLY and CDR2 FYNNEI. CDR3 size: 12 residues. V was cut by 8 bases and J by 1 base, with 6 bases left in between. The DNA for the CDR3 is TGTGCCAGCTCAGGGTCCTACAATGAGCAGTTCTTC. Translation gives CASSGSYNEQFF.

The chain combines TRBV18 with TRBJ1-2; 9 nucleotides align to TRBD1. Germline-derived CDR1 and CDR2 are KGHSH and LQKENI. V lost 1 base, J lost 5 bases, and 5 bases stayed unmatched. The CDR3 covers 15 residues. CDR3 DNA: TGTGCCAGCTCACCACGACAGGGGGAGGCATATGGCTACACCTTC. Translated, it gives CASSPRQGEAYGYTF.

This rearrangement joins TRBV4-1 to TRBJ2-5; D ambiguous. The last part of the DNA fits TRBJ2-7 better; the J call may be wrong. Germline V CDR1 and CDR2: MGHRA, YSYEKL. The CDR3 spans 14 residues. CDR3 DNA sequence: TGCGCCAGCAGCCAAGGTCCGAGCTCCTACGAGCAGTACTTC. Translation gives CASSQGPSSYEQYF.

The rearrangement links TRBV4-3 to TRBJ2-7, with a possible D match to TRBD2 (5 bases). CDR3 length: 13 amino acids. The germline CDR1 and CDR2 sequences are LGHNA and YSLEER. V lost 0 bases and J lost 6, with 9 bases in between. CDR3 DNA sequence: TGCGCCAGCAGCCAAGATCGGGGAATCGAGCAGTACTTC. It yields the protein CASSQDRGIEQYF.

The genes are TRBV7-6 and TRBJ2-1; 10 nucleotides line up with TRBD2. J gave up 6 bases and V 2 bases, and 7 bases lay outside the gene matches. The CDR3 consists of 16 residues. Germline lookup yields CDR1 SGHVS and CDR2 FNYEAQ. DNA for the CDR3: TGTGCCAGCAGCTTACTAGCGGGAGTGAAGGCCAATGAGCAGTTCTTC. It encodes CASSLLAGVKANEQFF.